The text below deals with one T cell receptor (beta chain). The data were taken from a study of blood T cell repertoires in COVID-19. On the study more broadly: COVID-19 samples, acute and convalescent, were from the United States, Italy and Spain. PBMCs, B-cell-depleted T cells, or T cells were the source of the cDNA or gDNA that made up the material.

Looked up from germline, CDR1 is SGHVS and CDR2 is FQNEAQ. This CDR3 has 14 residues. V lost 5 bases to trimming and J lost 4 bases, with 15 bases between them. Some clones are missing from TCRdb's copy, which holds only in-frame ones; the method was immunoSEQ multiplex PCR. The data show about 250,000 clones, more than 70% seen once. The material sequenced was peripheral blood. The chain joins TRBV7-8 to TRBJ2-7, with a tentative D call TRBD2 (6 bases). This receptor was obtained from a middle-aged woman who had recovered from COVID-19. This CDR3 is CASSTPGVSYEQYF. CDR3 DNA sequence: TGTGCCAGCAGCACTCCGGGGGTCTCTTACGAGCAGTACTTC.